This T cell receptor (beta chain) is from a study of Ad26.COV2.S vaccination and SARS-CoV-2 variants. At the level of the study: Ad26.COV2.S given intramuscularly, once or twice 56 days apart.

Sample treatment: roughly 19 received Ad26.COV2.S at low or high dose, single or two shots; five or six received placebo; per-sample allocation not given. Each sample was drawn 63 days after the first injection (of vaccine or placebo). TCRdb's copy holds only in-frame clones and misses some; the assay was immunoSEQ multiplex PCR. This table holds roughly 400,000 clones, around 89% found once. Study findings and constraints: Researchers reported similar non-spike TCR breadth in vaccine and placebo recipients. It was vaccine recipients, not placebo recipients, who had the higher spike-specific TCR breadth.

The CDR3 runs to 13 residues. Germline values: CDR1 SGHRS, CDR2 YFSETQ. Trimming took off 4 bases at V and 5 bases at J, with 11 bases between the two ends. This clone was observed a single time. Its antigen is not identified. The material sequenced was peripheral blood, taken in a trial of Ad26.COV2.S vaccine versus placebo. The receptor comes from a person between 18 and 59 years old who received the Ad26.COV2.S COVID-19 vaccine or a placebo. This sequence joins TRBV5-1 and TRBJ2-3; D is perhaps TRBD1 or TRBD2 (7 bases each). The chain's CDR3 is CASSPRGGDTQYF. The CDR3 bases are TGCGCCAGCAGCCCCAGGGGGGGAGATACGCAGTATTTT.